The clone carrying this T cell receptor (beta chain) occurred a few times. Between the trimmed V and J ends, which lost 3 bases and 2 bases, there was a span of 14 bases. Looked up from germline, CDR1 is LNHDA and CDR2 is SQIVND (reference sequence). This CDR3 has 15 residues. This record belongs to a study of blood T cell repertoires in COVID-19. Study in general: Specimens from acute and convalescent COVID-19 originated in the United States, Italy and Spain. In each case, the material was cDNA or gDNA derived from T cells, B-cell-depleted T cells, or PBMCs.

Original processing notes: Estimation of nucleated cell counts was performed using reference gene primer amplification. Only in-frame clones appear in the TCRdb table, and some are missing; sequencing was by immunoSEQ multiplex PCR. V and J calls and clone size are those listed in that table; D and trimming were worked out from the DNA. Here the sample spans approximately 100,000 clones, 70% to 90% being singletons. This receptor was obtained from a human donor in a cohort sampled during active COVID-19. Sequenced: peripheral blood. The chain joins TRBV19 to TRBJ2-7, with D maybe TRBD1 (5 bases). Written as DNA, the CDR3 is TGTGCCAGTAGTATTCGAGAGACAGCCACCTACGAGCAGTACTTC. Translating gives CASSIRETATYEQYF.